These 11 T cell receptor beta chains came from one sample sequenced in a study of T cell changes during pregnancy in multiple sclerosis. Libraries were prepared by immunoSEQ multiplex PCR; TCRdb keeps only in-frame clonotypes and omits some of them. The sample yields some 74,000 clones, roughly 92% seen once. Sequenced material: peripheral blood, taken after pregnancy. These receptors all come from a female donor in good health, enrolled as a control in a pregnancy study.

This clone was picked up one time. The chain employs TRBV5-5 and TRBJ2-1, with TRBD2 identical over 9 bases. The V gene end was trimmed by 2 bases and the J gene end by 5 bases; junction bases not matched to a gene: 8. This CDR3 contains 16 residues. In germline, CDR1 is SGHKS, CDR2 YYEKEE (reference sequence). The CDR3 is CASSFRGAGGNNEQFF. CDR3 bases: TGTGCCAGCAGCTTCAGGGGAGCGGGGGGTAACAATGAGCAGTTCTTC.

This chain uses TRBV5-1 with TRBJ2-7; TRBD1 might be the D (6 bases). In germline, CDR1 is SGHRS, CDR2 YFSETQ. The CDR3 has 14 residues. V lost 0 bases to trimming and J lost 0 bases, with 7 bases between them. CDR3 sequence (DNA): TGCGCCAGCAGCTTGGGGGACAACTCCTACGAGCAGTACTTC. Amino acid sequence: CASSLGDNSYEQYF.

The chain carries TRBV21-1 and TRBJ2-5; the D call TRBD2 from the table was never checked on the DNA. TRBV21-1 is a pseudogene segment. The CDR3 length is 10 residues. CDR3 coding DNA: TGTGCCAGCAGCAGTAGCATCCAGTACTTC. Amino acid sequence: CASSSSIQYF.

The genes are TRBV2 and TRBJ1-1; D may be TRBD1 (6 bases). CDR1 and CDR2 (germline): SNHLY, FYNNEI. V gave up 8 bases and J gave up 0 bases, with 10 bases separating them. This CDR3 contains 13 residues. CDR3 amino acids: CASRRGMNTEAFF. The CDR3, as DNA: TGTGCCAGCCGTAGGGGGATGAACACTGAAGCTTTCTTT.

This clone was seen only once. This chain connects TRBV28 to TRBJ1-5, with 8 bases identical to TRBD1. The CDR3 consists of 21 residues. The germline V gene encodes CDR1 MDHEN and CDR2 SYDVKM. J was trimmed by 3 bases and V by 0 bases; bases with no gene match: 19. The CDR3 reads CASSLWQPQGALTPYNQPQHF. The CDR3 nucleotides read TGTGCCAGCAGTTTATGGCAGCCTCAGGGGGCGCTTACCCCCTACAATCAGCCCCAGCATTTT.

The chain employs TRBV6-5 and TRBJ2-3; the D gene is possibly TRBD2 (7 bases). The germline V and J ends were trimmed by 2 bases and 5 bases, with 14 bases remaining between them. CDR1 and CDR2 (germline): MNHEY, SVGAGI. The CDR3 covers 15 residues. CDR3 bases: TGTGCCAGCAGTTACAGGGGGGGGCGGGGAGATACGCAGTATTTT. Translating gives CASSYRGGRGDTQYF.

The rearrangement links TRBV5-4 to TRBJ2-5; possible D gene TRBD2, 6 bases. The CDR3 loop spans 14 amino acids. CDR1 is SGHNT and CDR2 is YYREEE in the germline V gene (reference sequence). With 1 base removed from V and 6 bases from J, the gap between germline ends came to 13 bases. The CDR3 DNA is TGTGCCAGCAGCTTGCGGCTAGCGAAACAGACCCAGTACTTC. As protein: CASSLRLAKQTQYF.

The V and J genes are TRBV25-1 and TRBJ2-5, with TRBD2 identical over 9 bases. The J call may be mistaken, given a closer DNA end match to TRBJ2-7. CDR3 length equals 15 residues. Germline V gives CDR1 MGHDK, CDR2 SYGVNS. CDR3 nucleotides: TGTGCCAGCTCCGATGGGGGAGCGGGAGGATCCGAGCAGTACTTC. Amino acid sequence: CASSDGGAGGSEQYF.

This clone was seen just once. The gene calls are TRBV27 and TRBJ1-2; 9 bases fit TRBD1. Germline V gene sequence: CDR1 MNHEY, CDR2 SMNVEV (reference sequence). The V gene end was trimmed by 6 bases and the J gene end by 5 bases; junction bases not matched to a gene: 10. The CDR3 contains 15 residues. CDR3 region: CASSARQGVGYGYTF. CDR3 DNA: TGTGCCAGCAGCGCTAGACAGGGGGTCGGTTATGGCTACACCTTC.

DNA for the CDR3: TGTGCCAGCAGCTTGGGACACGGGGGGGCCACAGATACGCAGTATTTT. Residues: CASSLGHGGATDTQYF. The rearrangement joins TRBV5-4 to TRBJ2-3; TRBD2 agrees at 8 bases. After removal of 0 bases from V and 2 bases from J, the junction contained 5 bases not matched to a gene. Germline V gene sequence: CDR1 SGHNT, CDR2 YYREEE (reference sequence). This CDR3 region has 16 residues.

The V gene is TRBV27, the J gene TRBJ1-6, with D possibly TRBD1 on 5 matching bases. This CDR3 contains 14 residues. V was pared by 5 bases and J by 10 bases, with 15 bases between. CDR1 MNHEY and CDR2 SMNVEV come from the germline V gene (reference sequence). The CDR3 DNA sequence: TGTGCCAGCAGTCCCCAGGGTGGAAGGTCACCCCTCCACTTT. The encoded protein is CASSPQGGRSPLHF.